This record looks at one T cell receptor (beta chain) sequence and its context. What it binds is not known. Vbeta (60) and Jbeta (13) primers were used in the PCR. The method was immunoSEQ multiplex PCR; TCRdb's version includes in-frame clones alone and lacks a portion of them. The sample gives about 210,000 clones, approximately 80% of which show up once; roughly a tenth is in the top ten. The data are from a study of cytomegalovirus exposure and HLA in healthy donors. Findings and caveats of the study: Per published accounts, TCR beta sequences correctly predicted the HLA-A and HLA-B alleles of most subjects. Upon later analysis, HLA-associated TCR beta chains proved more clonally expanded than other, equally common chains.

The CDR3 runs to 14 residues. Trimming took 0 bases from V and 12 from J, leaving 16 bases between them. Germline CDR1 SGDLS, CDR2 YYNGEE. The J gene is TRBJ1-5, the V gene TRBV9; no definite D call. The sequencing input was PBMCs. The receptor was isolated from a woman aged 50 to 65 in good health and CMV-seropositive. CDR3 sequence reads: CASSVDSLHARQHF. The DNA of the CDR3 is TGTGCCAGCAGCGTAGACTCCTTGCATGCTCGCCAGCATTTT.